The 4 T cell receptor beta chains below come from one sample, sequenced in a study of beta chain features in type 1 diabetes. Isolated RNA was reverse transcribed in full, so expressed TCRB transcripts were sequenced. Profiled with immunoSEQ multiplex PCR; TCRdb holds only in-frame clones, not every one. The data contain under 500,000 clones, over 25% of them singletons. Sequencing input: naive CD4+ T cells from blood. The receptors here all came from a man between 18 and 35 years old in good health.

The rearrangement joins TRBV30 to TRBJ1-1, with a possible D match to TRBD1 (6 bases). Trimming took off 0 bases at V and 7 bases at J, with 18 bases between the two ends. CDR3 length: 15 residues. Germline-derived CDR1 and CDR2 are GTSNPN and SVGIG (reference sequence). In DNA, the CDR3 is TGTGCCTGGAGTGTACTGGAACGGAGAGGGGGTGAAGCTTTCTTT. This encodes CAWSVLERRGGEAFF.

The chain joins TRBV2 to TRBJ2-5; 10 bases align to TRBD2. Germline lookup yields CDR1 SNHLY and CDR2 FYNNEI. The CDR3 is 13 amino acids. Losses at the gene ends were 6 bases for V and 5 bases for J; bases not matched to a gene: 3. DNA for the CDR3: TGTGCCAGCAGGCTAGCGGGAGACGAGACCCAGTACTTC. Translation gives CASRLAGDETQYF.

CDR3 nucleotide sequence: TGTGCCTGGACCCCGGACTCCTACTACGAGCAGTACTTC. It codes for CAWTPDSYYEQYF. The V call is TRBV30, the J call TRBJ2-7; D may be TRBD2 (5 bases). Germline CDR1 reads GTSNPN; CDR2 reads SVGIG (reference sequence). This CDR3 region has 13 residues. Between the trimmed V and J ends, which lost 4 bases and 3 bases, there was a span of 13 bases.

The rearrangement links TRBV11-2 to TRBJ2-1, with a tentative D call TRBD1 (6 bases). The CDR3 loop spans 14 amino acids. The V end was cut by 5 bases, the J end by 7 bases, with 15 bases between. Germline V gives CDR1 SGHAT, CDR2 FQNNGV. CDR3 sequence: CASSVSGVWNEQFF. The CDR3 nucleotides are TGTGCCAGCAGCGTCTCAGGGGTTTGGAATGAGCAGTTCTTC.